The rows below give T cell receptor beta chains drawn from one sample of a study of cytomegalovirus exposure and HLA in healthy donors. The data were produced by immunoSEQ multiplex PCR, yet TCRdb's version contains in-frame clones alone and is incomplete. The sample holds 150,000 to 200,000 clones, roughly 79% seen once. Specimen: PBMCs. These receptors were taken from a man aged 25 to 40 in good health and CMV-seronegative. Both conserved end residues are part of each CDR3. A D gene is named only where the DNA matches it firmly.

TRBV5-1	.	TRBJ2-6	CASSLSSGANVLTF	TGCGCCAGCAGCCTTAGCTCTGGGGCCAACGTCCTGACTTTC
TRBV6-1	TRBD2	TRBJ2-4	CASSALAGGNIQYF	TGTGCCAGCAGTGCGCTAGCGGGAGGAAACATTCAGTACTTC
TRBV30	.	TRBJ2-3	CAWSVAADTQYF	TGTGCCTGGAGTGTAGCCGCAGATACGCAGTATTTT
TRBV19	.	TRBJ1-5	CASRTPGTLGNQPQHF	TGTGCCAGTAGGACCCCCGGGACATTGGGGAATCAGCCCCAGCATTTT
TRBV6-1	.	TRBJ2-4	CASRPDILNIQYF	TGTGCCAGCAGACCGGACATTTTAAACATTCAGTACTTC
TRBV28	TRBD1	TRBJ2-7	CASSPRRGGGRYEQYF	TGTGCCAGCAGTCCCCGGAGAGGGGGCGGTAGGTACGAGCAGTACTTC
TRBV28	.	TRBJ1-2	CASSSAEGGLLGYGYTF	TGTGCCAGCAGCTCTGCGGAGGGGGGGTTACTTGGCTATGGCTACACCTTC
TRBV6-5	.	TRBJ2-2	CASSYSSTYTGELFF	TGTGCCAGCAGTTACTCGAGTACCTACACCGGGGAGCTGTTTTTT
TRBV19	TRBD2	TRBJ2-7	CASSIMGGSPNEQYF	TGTGCCAGTAGTATAATGGGCGGGAGTCCGAACGAGCAGTACTTC
TRBV5-1	TRBD2	TRBJ2-7	CASSSLAGAREQYF	TGCGCCAGCAGCTCTTTAGCGGGAGCTAGGGAGCAGTACTTC